The 19 T cell receptor beta chains reported below all come from one sample, sequenced in a study of cytomegalovirus exposure and HLA in healthy donors. The PCR employed 60 Vbeta primers together with 13 Jbeta primers. Only in-frame clones appear in the TCRdb table, and some are missing; sequencing was by immunoSEQ multiplex PCR. This sample yields about 190,000 clones, of which 70% to 90% are seen a single time; 1.5% to 2% belongs to the top ten. The source material was PBMCs. These receptors were collected from a young woman in good health and CMV-seronegative.

The V call is TRBV5-4, the J call TRBJ1-2, with D tentatively TRBD1 (6 bases). V dropped 3 bases and J dropped 1 base, with 7 bases sitting between them. Germline-derived CDR1 and CDR2 are SGHNT and YYREEE (reference sequence). The CDR3 has 13 amino acids. CDR3 bases: TGTGCCAGCAGCTGGGACAATAACTATGGCTACACCTTC. This sequence encodes CASSWDNNYGYTF.

This clone was seen a single time. V and J are TRBV11-3 and TRBJ2-1; D is unclear. From germline, CDR1 is SGHNT and CDR2 YENEEA. The CDR3 is 14 residues long. With 1 base removed from V and 3 bases from J, the gap between germline ends came to 7 bases. The CDR3 DNA is TGTGCCAGCAGCTTAGGTATCGGCTACAATGAGCAGTTCTTC. It yields the protein CASSLGIGYNEQFF.

The chain couples TRBV4-3 to TRBJ2-7; 9 nucleotides align to TRBD2. V dropped 3 bases and J dropped 6; count of bases not matched to a gene: 12. The length of the CDR3 is 16 residues. Germline V gene lookup returns CDR1 LGHNA and CDR2 YSLEER. CDR3 coding DNA: TGCGCCAGCAGCCAGGGGGAGACTAGCGGAGGTATCGAGCAGTACTTC. This translates into CASSQGETSGGIEQYF.

In this sample, this clone turned up once. The rearrangement uses TRBV5-6 and TRBJ1-2; the match to TRBD1 covers 10 bases. V lost 4 bases to trimming and J lost 4 bases; unmatched junction nucleotides: 13. This CDR3 spans 17 amino acids. CDR1 and CDR2 (germline): SGHDT, YYEEEE. CDR3 residues: CASSGRGTGAVGYGYTF. The CDR3 region has the DNA TGTGCCAGCAGCGGGAGGGGGACAGGGGCAGTTGGCTATGGCTACACCTTC.

The chain links TRBV7-2 to TRBJ1-2, with 8 bases lining up with TRBD1. This CDR3 spans 15 amino acids. Germline V lookup: CDR1 SGHTA, CDR2 FQGNSA. The ends lost 5 bases at V and 8 bases at J; junction bases unmatched: 13. The CDR3 nucleotides read TGTGCCAGCAGCGTTAGACAGGGGCGGACGAAAGGCTACACCTTC. Protein: CASSVRQGRTKGYTF. Full variable domain (remainder filled in from reference TRBV7-2 and TRBJ1-2): GAGVSQSPSNKVTEKGKDVELRCDPISGHTALYWYRQSLGQGLEFLIYFQGNSAPDKSGLPSDRFSAERTGGSVSTLTIQRTQQEDSAVYLCASSVRQGRTKGYTFGSGTRLTVV.

The V gene is TRBV16, the J gene TRBJ1-5; tentatively, D is TRBD1 (5 bases). The V end lost 0 bases, the J end lost 10 bases, and 10 bases lay between the germline ends. CDR1 KGHSY and CDR2 FQNENV come from the germline V gene. The CDR3 sequence is 13 residues long. CDR3 bases: TGTGCCAGCAGCCAATCGGCGGGGGACCCCCAGCATTTT. Translation gives CASSQSAGDPQHF.

The chain recombines TRBV11-2 with TRBJ2-2, with D unclear. In germline, CDR1 is SGHAT, CDR2 FQNNGV. Trimming stripped 0 bases from V and 8 bases from J, with 7 bases between. The CDR3 length is 13 residues. The CDR3 bases are TGTGCCAGCAGCTTAGATCTAATTGGGGAGCTGTTTTTT. Residues: CASSLDLIGELFF.

This chain uses TRBV5-1 with TRBJ2-1; weak D call: TRBD2 (6 bases). This CDR3 comprises 16 residues. The V gene's germline CDR1 is SGHRS and CDR2 YFSETQ. V was trimmed by 0 bases and J by 7 bases, leaving 17 bases between them. The CDR3 here is CASSLAGGVVTNEQFF. CDR3 nucleotide sequence: TGCGCCAGCAGCTTGGCCGGGGGAGTGGTGACTAATGAGCAGTTCTTC.

The J gene is TRBJ2-2, the V gene TRBV10-1; D is undetermined. The V gene lost 3 bases and the J gene lost 1 base, with 15 bases spanning the gap. The CDR3 has 17 residues. Germline V gives CDR1 WNHNN, CDR2 SYGVQD (reference sequence). The CDR3 nucleotides read TGCGCCAGCAGTGATCCCTTAACGGGTAAGAACACCGGGGAGCTGTTTTTT. Translation gives CASSDPLTGKNTGELFF.

This rearrangement joins TRBV4-1 to TRBJ2-1, with a tentative D call TRBD2 (6 bases). Trimming stripped 1 base from V and 9 bases from J, with 10 bases between. Germline V CDR1 and CDR2: MGHRA, YSYEKL. The length of the CDR3 is 13 residues. The CDR3 loop reads CASSQVGGSEQFF. Here the CDR3 DNA reads TGCGCCAGCAGCCAAGTCGGGGGATCTGAGCAGTTCTTC.

The genes are TRBV7-9 and TRBJ1-2; 11 bases line up with TRBD1. There are 14 residues in the CDR3. J was trimmed by 6 bases and V by 2 bases; bases with no gene match: 2. Per the germline V gene, CDR1 is SEHNR and CDR2 is FQNEAQ (reference sequence). DNA for the CDR3: TGTGCCAGCAGCTTATGGACAGGGGGCGATGGCTACACCTTC. Translation: CASSLWTGGDGYTF.

The genes are TRBV6-1 and TRBJ2-5; TRBD1 aligns across 8 bases. The J call is doubtful: the DNA matches TRBJ2-7 better. Germline values: CDR1 MNHNS, CDR2 SASEGT. The CDR3 is 14 residues long. CDR3 loop: CASSPRTGTYEQYF. The CDR3 DNA reads as TGTGCCAGCAGTCCCCGGACAGGGACCTACGAGCAGTACTTC.

This clone was observed once. This chain joins TRBV6-1 and TRBJ2-3; 7 nucleotides agree with TRBD1. CDR1 is MNHNS and CDR2 is SASEGT in the germline V gene. This CDR3 has 15 residues. Losses at the gene ends were 2 bases for V and 1 base for J; bases not matched to a gene: 3. The CDR3 sequence: CASSESQGGTDTQYF. The CDR3 bases are TGTGCCAGCAGTGAATCCCAGGGGGGCACAGATACGCAGTATTTT.

Only a few counts were recorded for this clone. V is TRBV7-8 and J is TRBJ2-7, with D perhaps TRBD1 (6 bases). The V and J ends lost 2 bases and 1 base respectively, with 12 bases between them. CDR3 length: 15 residues. Germline V gene data show CDR1 as SGHVS and CDR2 as FQNEAQ. The CDR3 sequence: CASSLHQGPSYEQYF. CDR3 sequence (DNA): TGTGCCAGCAGCTTACATCAGGGGCCTTCCTACGAGCAGTACTTC.

The chain has TRBV9 and TRBJ1-2; 8 bases fit TRBD1. Germline V gene data show CDR1 as SGDLS and CDR2 as YYNGEE. This CDR3 is built from 16 residues. Trimming cost V 0 bases and J 5 bases; bases outside gene matches: 9. The CDR3 nucleotides are TGTGCCAGCAGCGTAGATCAGGGGGCAGGGTATTATGGCTACACCTTC. This encodes CASSVDQGAGYYGYTF.

This clone was observed once. The CDR3 DNA follows: TGTGCCACCAGCAGAGATATTCAGGGAAACTATGGCTACACCTTC. It is translated as CATSRDIQGNYGYTF. V usage is TRBV15 and J usage is TRBJ1-2, with D perhaps TRBD1 (5 bases). V was pared by 0 bases and J by 2 bases, with 10 bases between. The CDR3 is 15 residues long. Germline V CDR1 and CDR2: LNHNV, YYDKDF (reference sequence).

The chain joins TRBV28 to TRBJ2-7; 11 bases are a match to TRBD1. From germline, CDR1 is MDHEN and CDR2 SYDVKM. V shed 2 bases, J shed 0 bases, and the junction held 3 bases outside the gene matches. There are 16 residues in the CDR3. CDR3 region: CASSLLGTGGSYEQYF. CDR3 bases: TGTGCCAGCAGTTTACTAGGGACAGGGGGCTCCTACGAGCAGTACTTC.

CDR3 in amino acids: CASSLAGSNEKLFF. The DNA of the CDR3 is TGTGCCAGCAGCTTAGCAGGCTCTAATGAAAAACTGTTTTTT. The V and J genes are TRBV11-3 and TRBJ1-4; no definite D call. Per germline, CDR1 SGHNT and CDR2 YENEEA. V lost 1 base, J lost 3 bases, and 6 bases lay in between. The CDR3 is 14 residues long.

The rearrangement joins TRBV5-1 to TRBJ2-3; 10 bases are shared with TRBD2. V dropped 0 bases and J dropped 6; count of bases not matched to a gene: 10. The V gene's germline CDR1 is SGHRS and CDR2 YFSETQ. The CDR3 contains 17 residues. The CDR3 loop reads CASSLATLAGASDTQYF. CDR3 coding DNA: TGCGCCAGCAGCTTGGCGACCCTAGCGGGGGCCTCCGATACGCAGTATTTT.